The subject of this entry is one T cell receptor (beta chain). Other DNA sequences of this sample code for an identical CDR3. Every contributor of samples was a Caucasian grown-up residing in Nashville, Tennessee. The data stem from a study of shared clonotypes between healthy human individuals. CDR1 SGHRS and CDR2 YFSETQ come from the germline V gene. The CDR3 has 14 amino acids. The germline V and J ends were trimmed by 0 bases and 1 base, with 7 bases remaining between them. Sequencing used immunoSEQ multiplex PCR; TCRdb keeps in-frame clones, though not all of them. This sample yields over a million clones, of which roughly 98.5% are seen a single time; around 0.38% belongs to the top ten.

This receptor was taken from a man aged 30-40 years in good health. Sequenced material: naive CD4+ T cells sorted from blood. The subset here: CD45RA+ positively selected. The chain joins TRBV5-1 to TRBJ1-1; no clear D gene. Written as DNA, the CDR3 is TGCGCCAGCAGCTTGGAGTCGGCGAACACTGAAGCTTTCTTT. Protein product: CASSLESANTEAFF.